These T cell receptor beta chains were read from a single sample in a study of blood T cell repertoires in COVID-19. The data were produced by immunoSEQ multiplex PCR, yet TCRdb's version contains in-frame clones alone and is incomplete. The repertoire holds about 230,000 clones, with over 80% as singletons. The sequenced material came from peripheral blood. The receptors shown here come from a woman in her sixties or seventies with active or convalescent COVID-19. CDR3s include the opening cysteine and the closing phenylalanine or tryptophan. D genes are given only for firm matches. The listing skips clone size in some rows; elsewhere it reads once, few, many or a size class.

>few|TRBD1|TRBV5-4|TRBJ2-7
CASSSRDRGSDEQYF
TGTGCCAGCAGCTCCCGGGACAGGGGGAGTGACGAGCAGTACTTC
>NA|NA|TRBV21-1|TRBJ1-2
CASRWGGGDIRSRGYTF
TGTGCCAGCCGCTGGGGAGGGGGGGATATTCGAAGTCGAGGCTACACCTTC
>NA|TRBD2|TRBV11-3|TRBJ2-1
CASSSNREGTQFF
TGTGCCAGCAGCTCAAATCGGGAGGGCACCCAGTTCTTC
>NA|TRBD1|TRBV7-9|TRBJ1-1
CASRPNRGGQVMNTEAFF
TGTGCCAGCAGGCCAAACAGGGGGGGACAGGTCATGAACACTGAAGCTTTCTTT
>NA|TRBD1|TRBV19|TRBJ1-2
CASSPRGTGTGYTF
TGTGCCAGTAGTCCCAGGGGGACAGGGACGGGCTACACCTTC
>NA|NA|TRBV19|TRBJ1-5
CASSRIPQGIHQPQHF
TGTGCCAGTAGTAGAATCCCGCAGGGGATCCATCAGCCCCAGCATTTT
>NA|NA|TRBV3-1/TRBV3-2|TRBJ2-3
CASSQDRGWLTDTQYF
TGTGCCAGCAGCCAAGATAGAGGCTGGCTCACAGATACGCAGTATTTT
>NA|NA|TRBV9|TRBJ1-1
CASSVGQDGTEAFF
TGTGCCAGCAGCGTAGGTCAGGATGGCACTGAAGCTTTCTTT
>NA|NA|TRBV14|TRBJ2-1
CASAWGGGPRNEQFF
TGTGCCAGCGCCTGGGGAGGGGGGCCGAGGAATGAGCAGTTCTTC
>NA|NA|TRBV5-6|TRBJ1-4
CASRGSGGEEKLFF
TGTGCCAGCAGGGGGTCCGGGGGAGAGGAAAAACTGTTTTTT
>NA|TRBD2|TRBV3-1/TRBV3-2|TRBJ2-7
CASSPQLTSGPYEQYF
TGTGCCAGCAGCCCCCAATTGACTAGCGGTCCCTACGAGCAGTACTTC
>NA|TRBD1|TRBV18|TRBJ1-1
CASAGGENTEAFF
TGTGCCAGTGCAGGGGGTGAGAACACTGAAGCTTTCTTT
>NA|NA|TRBV4-2|TRBJ2-5
CASSQDPVGSEYQETQYF
TGTGCCAGCAGCCAAGATCCGGTGGGCAGTGAGTACCAAGAGACCCAGTACTTC
>NA|NA|TRBV7-8|TRBJ1-1
CASSPGVRHITEAFF
TGTGCCAGCAGCCCGGGGGTAAGGCACATCACTGAAGCTTTCTTT
>NA|NA|TRBV12-3/TRBV12-4|TRBJ2-5
CASREAEGAQYF
TGTGCCAGCAGGGAGGCCGAGGGCGCCCAGTACTTC
>NA|TRBD2|TRBV5-1|TRBJ2-3
CASSLITSEADTQYF
TGCGCCAGCAGCTTGATTACTAGCGAGGCTGATACGCAGTATTTT
>NA|TRBD2|TRBV7-8|TRBJ2-6
CASSLAGAVGAGANVLTF
TGTGCCAGCAGCCTAGCGGGGGCCGTCGGAGCTGGGGCCAACGTCCTGACTTTC
>few|NA|TRBV6-5|TRBJ2-1
CASSYEDGREHEQFF
TGTGCCAGCAGTTACGAGGATGGCAGAGAGCATGAGCAGTTCTTC
>NA|NA|TRBV28|TRBJ2-1
CASSSPLEQFF
TGTGCCAGCAGTTCCCCCTTGGAGCAGTTCTTC
>NA|TRBD1|TRBV5-5|TRBJ2-5
CASSGSRGETQYF
TGTGCCAGCAGCGGGTCCAGGGGGGAGACCCAGTACTTC
>NA|TRBD1|TRBV30|TRBJ2-3
CASDRGSADTQYF
TGTGCCTCGGACAGGGGGTCGGCAGATACGCAGTATTTT
>few|TRBD2|TRBV5-1|TRBJ2-3
CASSALTSGGPDTQYF
TGCGCCAGCAGCGCTCTGACTAGCGGGGGCCCAGATACGCAGTATTTT
>NA|TRBD1|TRBV7-2|TRBJ1-5
CASSSAPQGQGSQPQHF
TGTGCCAGCAGCTCAGCCCCACAGGGACAGGGGAGTCAGCCCCAGCATTTT
>NA|NA|TRBV28|TRBJ1-5
CASSLPMSSNQPQHF
TGTGCCAGCAGTCTCCCGATGAGTAGCAATCAGCCCCAGCATTTT
>NA|NA|TRBV3-1/TRBV3-2|TRBJ2-2
CASSHVTRSGLSFTGELFF
TGTGCCAGCAGCCATGTAACTCGCTCCGGACTATCCTTCACCGGGGAGCTGTTTTTT
>NA|NA|TRBV3-1/TRBV3-2|TRBJ1-2
CASSRTRQDGYTF
TGTGCCAGCAGCCGGACACGGCAAGACGGCTACACCTTC
>NA|TRBD2|TRBV25-1|TRBJ2-3
CASSSLIAGGGTDTQYF
TGTGCCAGCAGTTCCCTCATAGCGGGAGGGGGCACAGATACGCAGTATTTT
>NA|NA|TRBV6-5|TRBJ2-7
CASSYSAGRTYEQYF
TGTGCCAGCAGTTACTCAGCAGGACGGACTTACGAGCAGTACTTC
>NA|NA|TRBV18|TRBJ2-6
CASSPPGQSSGANVLTF
TGTGCCAGCTCACCACCGGGGCAAAGCTCTGGGGCCAACGTCCTGACTTTC
>NA|NA|TRBV18|TRBJ1-3
CASSPGEASSGNTIYF
TGTGCCAGCTCACCGGGAGAGGCCAGCTCTGGAAACACCATATATTTT
>NA|TRBD1|TRBV30|TRBJ1-2
CAWSVQGGGGYTF
TGTGCCTGGAGTGTACAAGGGGGCGGTGGCTACACCTTC
>NA|TRBD1|TRBV5-1|TRBJ1-2
CASSPGTGGVGDGYTF
TGCGCCAGCAGCCCCGGGACAGGGGGCGTTGGCGATGGCTACACCTTC
>NA|TRBD1|TRBV2|TRBJ2-1
CASRKTGSSYNEQFF
TGTGCCAGCCGGAAGACAGGGAGCTCCTACAATGAGCAGTTCTTC
>NA|TRBD1|TRBV6-6|TRBJ1-5
CASSYKAGGGKQPQHF
TGTGCCAGCAGTTACAAGGCAGGGGGCGGAAAACAGCCCCAGCATTTT
>NA|TRBD1|TRBV5-1|TRBJ1-2
CASSSPGQGGHGYTF
TGCGCCAGCAGCTCGCCGGGACAGGGAGGCCATGGCTACACCTTC
>NA|NA|TRBV29-1|TRBJ2-7
CSVEGQTYEQYF
TGCAGCGTTGAGGGGCAGACCTACGAGCAGTACTTC
>NA|TRBD2|TRBV7-9|TRBJ2-1
CASSLTGLAGTYNEQFF
TGTGCCAGCAGCTTAACAGGGCTAGCGGGGACCTACAATGAGCAGTTCTTC
>NA|NA|TRBV12-3/TRBV12-4|TRBJ1-2
CASSFSGRGYTF
TGTGCCAGCAGTTTTTCGGGAAGGGGCTACACCTTC
>NA|TRBD1|TRBV5-4|TRBJ1-2
CASSFQTGRRYGYTF
TGTGCCAGCAGCTTTCAGACAGGGCGGCGGTATGGCTACACCTTC
>NA|TRBD2|TRBV7-9|TRBJ2-7
CASSGGESLSSSYPIYEQYF
TGTGCCAGCAGCGGGGGGGAGAGCCTATCATCCTCGTATCCTATTTACGAGCAGTACTTC
>NA|TRBD1|TRBV6-5|TRBJ1-5
CASSYSWGTGDQPQHF
TGTGCCAGCAGTTACTCCTGGGGGACAGGGGATCAGCCCCAGCATTTT
>NA|NA|TRBV7-9|TRBJ2-1
CASSLASAGSYNEQFF
TGTGCCAGCAGCTTAGCGTCGGCGGGATCCTACAATGAGCAGTTCTTC
>NA|TRBD2|TRBV6-2/TRBV6-3|TRBJ2-3
CASSFRPGLAGFPDTQYF
TGTGCCAGCAGTTTTAGGCCGGGACTAGCGGGATTCCCAGATACGCAGTATTTT
>NA|TRBD1|TRBV5-1|TRBJ2-7
CASSPLGTGDEQYF
TGCGCCAGCAGCCCTCTCGGGACAGGGGACGAGCAGTACTTC